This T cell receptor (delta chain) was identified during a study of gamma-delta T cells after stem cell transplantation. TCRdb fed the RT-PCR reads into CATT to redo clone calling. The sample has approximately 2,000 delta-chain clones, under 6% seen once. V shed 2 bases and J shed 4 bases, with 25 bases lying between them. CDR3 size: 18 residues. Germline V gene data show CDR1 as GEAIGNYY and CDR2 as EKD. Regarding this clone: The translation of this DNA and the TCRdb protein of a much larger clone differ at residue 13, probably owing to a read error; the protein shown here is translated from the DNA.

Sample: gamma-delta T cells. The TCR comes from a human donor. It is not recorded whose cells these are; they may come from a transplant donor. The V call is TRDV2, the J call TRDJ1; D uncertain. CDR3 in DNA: TGTGCCTGTGACAGGGTCGGGGCTATAAGGGAGTACATCGATAAACTCATCTTT. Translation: CACDRVGAIREYIDKLIF.